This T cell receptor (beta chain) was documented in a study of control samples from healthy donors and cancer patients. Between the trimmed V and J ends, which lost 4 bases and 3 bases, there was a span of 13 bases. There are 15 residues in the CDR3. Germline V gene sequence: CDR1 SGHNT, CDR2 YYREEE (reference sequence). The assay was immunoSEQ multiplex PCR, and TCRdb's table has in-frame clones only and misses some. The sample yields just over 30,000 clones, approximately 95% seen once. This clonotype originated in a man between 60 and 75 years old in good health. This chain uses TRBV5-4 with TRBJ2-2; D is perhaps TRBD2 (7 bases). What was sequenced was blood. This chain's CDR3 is CASSTTGGYTGELFF. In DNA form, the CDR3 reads TGTGCCAGCAGCACAACGGGGGGCTACACCGGGGAGCTGTTTTTT.